One T cell receptor beta chain is described in this entry. Trimming took off 0 bases at V and 2 bases at J, with 15 bases between the two ends. CDR3 size: 17 residues. Germline lookup yields CDR1 SGHNT and CDR2 YYREEE (reference sequence). This specimen comes from a study of blood T cell repertoires in COVID-19. Study-level information: In each case, the material was cDNA or gDNA derived from T cells, B-cell-depleted T cells, or PBMCs.

The authors' processing: How many nucleated cells were present was estimated from reference gene primer amplification. Clones were sequenced by immunoSEQ multiplex PCR, and TCRdb holds only the in-frame ones, with some missing. Clone size and the V and J calls come from that table; the DNA yielded D and trimming. The table lists roughly 120,000 clones, 70% to 85% of them singletons. J is TRBJ1-5 and V is TRBV5-4; D might be TRBD1 (6 bases). Input material: peripheral blood. The receptor's source is a woman aged 55-69 years with acute or convalescent COVID-19. The CDR3 nucleotides read TGTGCCAGCAGCTTGGACAACAACAGGGATGGCAATCAGCCCCAGCATTTT. Translation gives CASSLDNNRDGNQPQHF.